A single sample is the source of the 26 T cell receptor beta chains below, sequenced in a study of cytomegalovirus exposure and HLA in healthy donors. PCR was performed using 60 Vbeta and 13 Jbeta primers. Sequencing used immunoSEQ multiplex PCR; TCRdb keeps in-frame clones, though not all of them. The sample records 150,000 to 200,000 clones, roughly 84% being singletons. Sequencing was carried out using PBMCs. The receptors shown here come from a boy aged 2-15 years in good health and CMV-seronegative.

The chain recombines TRBV11-2 with TRBJ2-5; possibly TRBD1 for D (6 bases). TRBJ2-7 explains the end of the DNA better; the J call may be wrong. Germline CDR1 and CDR2: SGHAT and FQNNGV. The CDR3 has 15 amino acids. The CDR3 reads CASSLNTGTWYEQYF. The CDR3 bases are TGTGCCAGCAGCTTAAATACAGGGACGTGGTACGAGCAGTACTTC.

The chain employs TRBV2 and TRBJ1-3; 7 bases align to TRBD1. The CDR3 totals 16 residues. J gave up 0 bases and V 6 bases, and 8 bases lay outside the gene matches. Germline CDR1 SNHLY, CDR2 FYNNEI. DNA of the CDR3: TGTGCCAGCAGGGGGAACAGGGGAGGCTCTGGAAACACCATATATTTT. Translation gives CASRGNRGGSGNTIYF. The entire variable domain, with the rest obtained from reference TRBV2 and TRBJ1-3, is as follows: EPEVTQTPSHQVTQMGQEVILRCVPISNHLYFYWYRQILGQKVEFLVSFYNNEISEKSEIFDDQFSVERPDGSNFTLKIRSTKLEDSAMYFCASRGNRGGSGNTIYFGEGSWLTVV.

J is TRBJ2-2 and V is TRBV11-2; 9 bases fit TRBD2. Germline lookup yields CDR1 SGHAT and CDR2 FQNNGV. J was trimmed by 4 bases and V by 3 bases; bases with no gene match: 6. The CDR3 extends over 16 amino acids. CDR3 DNA: TGTGCCAGCAGCTTGGGTAGCGGGAGCTTCACCGGGGAGCTGTTTTTT. Its translation is CASSLGSGSFTGELFF.

This clone appeared many times. The chain's CDR3 is CASSSTLNTEAFF. The CDR3, as DNA: TGTGCCAGCAGCTCTACGTTGAACACTGAAGCTTTCTTT. The chain links TRBV5-6 to TRBJ1-1; D is unclear. The CDR3 length is 13 residues. Trimming stripped 3 bases from V and 0 bases from J, with 6 bases between. In germline, CDR1 is SGHDT, CDR2 YYEEEE. Based on the CDR3 plus reference TRBV5-6 and TRBJ1-1, the full variable domain is DAGVTQSPTHLIKTRGQQVTLRCSPKSGHDTVSWYQQALGQGPQFIFQYYEEEERQRGNFPDRFSGHQFPNYSSELNVNALLLGDSALYLCASSSTLNTEAFFGQGTRLTVV.

The chain employs TRBV6-5 and TRBJ2-7; TRBD1 agrees at 7 bases. Trimming took 0 bases from V and 4 from J; bases not matched to a gene: 6. Germline V CDR1 and CDR2: MNHEY, SVGAGI. This CDR3 comprises 15 residues. The CDR3 nucleotides read TGTGCCAGCAGTTACTCGAGTCCAGGGGGTTACGAGCAGTACTTC. Translated, it gives CASSYSSPGGYEQYF.

The chain combines TRBV10-3 with TRBJ1-1; the match to TRBD1 covers 9 bases. The V gene's germline CDR1 is ENHRY and CDR2 SYGVKD. This CDR3 is 18 amino acids long. V lost 6 bases and J lost 1; bases outside the gene matches: 15. The CDR3 nucleotides are TGTGCCATCAGCGAAACCTCCGGGACAGGGCTACAGAACACTGAAGCTTTCTTT. As protein: CAISETSGTGLQNTEAFF.

This chain links TRBV9 with TRBJ2-5, with 8 bases that match TRBD1. Germline V gene lookup returns CDR1 SGDLS and CDR2 YYNGEE. CDR3 length: 15 amino acids. V lost 6 bases, J lost 1 base, and 8 bases stayed unmatched. The CDR3 loop is CASTSLQGAQETQYF. CDR3 bases: TGTGCCAGCACCTCTCTTCAGGGGGCCCAAGAGACCCAGTACTTC.

The V and J genes are TRBV19 and TRBJ1-2, with a weak D call TRBD1 (6 bases). With 4 bases removed from V and 3 bases from J, the gap between germline ends came to 18 bases. The CDR3 loop spans 16 amino acids. Germline lookup yields CDR1 LNHDA and CDR2 SQIVND (reference sequence). In DNA form, the CDR3 reads TGTGCCAGTAGTACTTTGGACAGCAACCTTTACTATGGCTACACCTTC. Translating gives CASSTLDSNLYYGYTF.

The chain joins TRBV29-1 to TRBJ1-1; 9 bases agree with TRBD1. Trimming cost V 7 bases and J 2 bases; bases outside gene matches: 5. Germline CDR1 and CDR2: SQVTM and ANQGSEA. The CDR3 has 13 amino acids. The DNA of the CDR3 is TGCAGCGGGACAGGGGAAGGTAACACTGAAGCTTTCTTT. Protein: CSGTGEGNTEAFF.

In nucleotides, the CDR3 is TGTGCCAGCTCACCACACGAAGGTACGGGAACTGAAGCTTTCTTT. Translating it yields CASSPHEGTGTEAFF. The V gene is TRBV18, the J gene TRBJ1-1; D ambiguous. The CDR3 is 15 amino acids. CDR1 is KGHSH, CDR2 LQKENI, per germline. V gave up 1 base and J gave up 5 bases, with 14 bases separating them.

The V and J genes are TRBV18 and TRBJ2-3, with 10 nucleotides matching TRBD1. CDR3 size: 14 residues. Germline loops: CDR1 KGHSH, CDR2 LQKENI. V dropped 5 bases and J dropped 4; count of bases not matched to a gene: 3. The CDR3 region is CASSETGGADTQYF. CDR3 bases: TGTGCCAGCTCAGAGACAGGGGGCGCAGATACGCAGTATTTT.

This clone was detected a few times. The rearrangement joins TRBV4-1 to TRBJ1-1; D unclear. This CDR3 has 12 amino acids. The germline V and J ends were trimmed by 0 bases and 11 bases, with 10 bases remaining between them. Germline lookup yields CDR1 MGHRA and CDR2 YSYEKL. DNA of the CDR3: TGCGCCAGCAGCCAAGATCCGGGATGGGCTTTCTTT. As protein: CASSQDPGWAFF.

The chain uses TRBV27 and TRBJ1-2, with 7 bases lining up with TRBD1. CDR1 and CDR2 from the germline V gene are MNHEY and SMNVEV (reference sequence). This CDR3 comprises 14 residues. V lost 6 bases to trimming and J lost 2 bases; unmatched junction nucleotides: 6. The CDR3: CASRNRGANYGYTF. In DNA form, the CDR3 reads TGTGCCAGCAGGAACAGGGGAGCAAACTATGGCTACACCTTC.

The rearrangement links TRBV5-6 to TRBJ2-5; D gene unclear. The J call may be incorrect, as the DNA end agrees better with TRBJ2-7. The length of the CDR3 is 11 residues. Germline-derived CDR1 and CDR2 are SGHDT and YYEEEE. The CDR3 nucleotides are TGTGCCAGCAGCTTCAACTACGAGCAGTACTTC. Residues: CASSFNYEQYF.

The rearrangement links TRBV28 to TRBJ2-3, with 9 bases that match TRBD1. This CDR3 contains 14 residues. Germline V CDR1 and CDR2: MDHEN, SYDVKM. The trim removed 7 bases at V and 4 bases at J, leaving 6 bases unmatched. The CDR3 DNA reads as TGTGCCAGCACCCGGGACAGGGAAGCAGATACGCAGTATTTT. It codes for CASTRDREADTQYF.

The chain links TRBV25-1 to TRBJ1-1; 7 bases map to TRBD1. After removal of 8 bases from V and 1 base from J, the junction contained 1 base not matched to a gene. The CDR3 contains 12 residues. In germline, CDR1 is MGHDK, CDR2 SYGVNS. The CDR3 sequence: CASRTGNTEAFF. In nucleotides, the CDR3 is TGTGCCAGCCGGACAGGGAACACTGAAGCTTTCTTT.

J is TRBJ2-5 and V is TRBV6-5; 10 bases agree with TRBD2. The J call may be mistaken, given a closer DNA end match to TRBJ2-7. The CDR3 is made up of 14 amino acids. CDR1 is MNHEY and CDR2 is SVGAGI in the germline V gene. CDR3 in DNA: TGTGCCAGCAGGCGACTAGCGGGCTCCTACGAGCAGTACTTC. Protein: CASRRLAGSYEQYF.

In DNA, the CDR3 is TGTGCCAGCAGCCACAGCGGGAGACGCTACGAGCAGTACTTC. This encodes CASSHSGRRYEQYF. This chain connects TRBV7-9 to TRBJ2-7; 8 positions match TRBD2. The length of the CDR3 is 14 residues. J lost 3 bases, V lost 5 bases, and 6 bases had no gene match. CDR1 SEHNR and CDR2 FQNEAQ come from the germline V gene (reference sequence).

V and J are TRBV13 and TRBJ2-7; 8 positions match TRBD2. The CDR3 is 15 residues long. Trimming cost V 1 base and J 3 bases; bases outside gene matches: 5. CDR1 PRHDT and CDR2 FYEKMQ come from the germline V gene (reference sequence). The CDR3 here is CASSLAGGPGYEQYF. Written as DNA, the CDR3 is TGTGCCAGCAGCTTAGCGGGAGGGCCAGGCTACGAGCAGTACTTC.

The rearrangement uses TRBV10-1 and TRBJ2-4, with 7 bases lining up with TRBD1. This CDR3 has 13 amino acids. V was clipped by 5 bases and J by 4 bases; unmatched bases: 2. CDR1 is WNHNN and CDR2 is SYGVQD in the germline V gene (reference sequence). CDR3 DNA: TGCGCCAGCAGTCAGGGACAGAAAAACATTCAGTACTTC. Its protein product is CASSQGQKNIQYF.

The V gene is TRBV30, the J gene TRBJ1-1; 10 bases line up with TRBD1. Germline lookup yields CDR1 GTSNPN and CDR2 SVGIG (reference sequence). V lost 3 bases to trimming and J lost 5 bases; unmatched junction nucleotides: 6. The CDR3 spans 14 residues. DNA for the CDR3: TGTGCCTGGAGCAGACAGGGGGCGGGTACTGAAGCTTTCTTT. As protein: CAWSRQGAGTEAFF.

V and J are TRBV5-4 and TRBJ2-1, with D hard to call. This CDR3 has 14 residues. Germline lookup yields CDR1 SGHNT and CDR2 YYREEE (reference sequence). V was pared by 1 base and J by 5 bases, with 10 bases between. CDR3 loop: CASSLWQADNEQFF. CDR3 coding DNA: TGTGCCAGCAGCTTGTGGCAGGCCGACAATGAGCAGTTCTTC.

The chain recombines TRBV6-5 with TRBJ1-5; a weak D match, TRBD1 (5 bases). The length of the CDR3 is 13 residues. The V end was cut by 10 bases, the J end by 2 bases, with 12 bases between. Germline V gene sequence: CDR1 MNHEY, CDR2 SVGAGI. The CDR3, as DNA: TGTGCCACAGGAAAGGGGCGCAATCAGCCCCAGCATTTT. It specifies CATGKGRNQPQHF.

This chain connects TRBV19 to TRBJ2-5; the D gene is possibly TRBD2 (5 bases). CDR1 and CDR2 from the germline V gene are LNHDA and SQIVND (reference sequence). The CDR3 totals 13 residues. The ends were cut back, 5 bases at V and 7 bases at J, with 14 bases in the middle. The CDR3 sequence: CASSVSRRGTQYF. In DNA, the CDR3 is TGTGCCAGTAGTGTCTCTCGCCGGGGGACCCAGTACTTC.

This chain joins TRBV13 and TRBJ1-5, with D unresolved. The CDR3 consists of 15 residues. V was shortened by 5 bases and J by 3 bases, with 14 bases between the two germline ends. CDR1 and CDR2 (germline): PRHDT, FYEKMQ (reference sequence). The CDR3 bases are TGTGCCAGCAGCGTTATGGGGAGTTTCAATCAGCCCCAGCATTTT. Amino acid sequence: CASSVMGSFNQPQHF.

CDR3 sequence reads: CASSPMGTGGDTEAFF. The CDR3 nucleotides are TGTGCCAGCAGCCCCATGGGGACAGGGGGAGACACTGAAGCTTTCTTT. The V gene is TRBV11-2, the J gene TRBJ1-1, with TRBD1 identical over 11 bases. The V gene end was trimmed by 5 bases and the J gene end by 3 bases; junction bases not matched to a gene: 8. The germline V gene has CDR1 SGHAT and CDR2 FQNNGV. The CDR3 has 16 residues.